The clone carrying this T cell receptor (beta chain) showed up just a few times. Investigators isolated RNA and reverse transcribed it into cDNA to act as the sequencing template. The protocol was immunoSEQ multiplex PCR, while the TCRdb copy is restricted to in-frame clones and leaves out a portion. The data contain hundreds of thousands of clones, 58% of them singletons. Treatment indicated: oral pan-JAK inhibitor, 5-10 mg twice daily. Cell sorting on a FACSAria was used to separate CD4+ and CD8+ T cells from the PBMCs. These data originate in a study of CD8+ T cells in alopecia areata. CDR3 length equals 16 residues. The germline gives CDR1 GTSNPN, CDR2 SVGIG (reference sequence). V was clipped by 2 bases and J by 0 bases, with 14 bases between them.

This sequence was found in a human donor with alopecia areata. The chain joins TRBV30 to TRBJ1-3; a possible D gene is TRBD1 (6 bases). The sequenced sample was CD4+ T cells sorted from blood, obtained at week 24, from a patient treated with tofacitinib. CDR3 residues: CAWSRGQLSSGNTIYF. The CDR3 DNA reads TGTGCCTGGAGTCGTGGACAGCTGAGCTCTGGAAACACCATATATTTT.